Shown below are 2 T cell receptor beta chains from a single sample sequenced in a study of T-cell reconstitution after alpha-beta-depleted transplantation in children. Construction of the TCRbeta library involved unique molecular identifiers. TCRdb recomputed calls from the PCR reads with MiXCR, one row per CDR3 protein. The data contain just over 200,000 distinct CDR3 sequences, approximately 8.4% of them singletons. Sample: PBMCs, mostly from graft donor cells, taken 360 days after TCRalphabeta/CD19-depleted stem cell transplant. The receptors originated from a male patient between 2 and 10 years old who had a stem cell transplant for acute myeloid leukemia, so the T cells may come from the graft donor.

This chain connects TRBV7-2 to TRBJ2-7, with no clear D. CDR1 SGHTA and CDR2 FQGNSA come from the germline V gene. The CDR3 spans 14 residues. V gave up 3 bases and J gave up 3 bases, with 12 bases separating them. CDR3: CASSFSLPLYEQYF. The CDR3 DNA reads TGTGCCAGCAGCTTTTCTTTGCCCCTCTACGAGCAGTACTTC.

The CDR3 loop is CATQPGTHYEQYF. CDR3 nucleotides: TGTGCCACTCAACCTGGGACTCACTACGAGCAGTACTTC. The V call is TRBV19, the J call TRBJ2-7; possibly TRBD2 for D (6 bases). In germline, CDR1 is LNHDA, CDR2 SQIVND (reference sequence). The CDR3 loop spans 13 amino acids. V was trimmed by 10 bases and J by 3 bases, leaving 16 bases between them.